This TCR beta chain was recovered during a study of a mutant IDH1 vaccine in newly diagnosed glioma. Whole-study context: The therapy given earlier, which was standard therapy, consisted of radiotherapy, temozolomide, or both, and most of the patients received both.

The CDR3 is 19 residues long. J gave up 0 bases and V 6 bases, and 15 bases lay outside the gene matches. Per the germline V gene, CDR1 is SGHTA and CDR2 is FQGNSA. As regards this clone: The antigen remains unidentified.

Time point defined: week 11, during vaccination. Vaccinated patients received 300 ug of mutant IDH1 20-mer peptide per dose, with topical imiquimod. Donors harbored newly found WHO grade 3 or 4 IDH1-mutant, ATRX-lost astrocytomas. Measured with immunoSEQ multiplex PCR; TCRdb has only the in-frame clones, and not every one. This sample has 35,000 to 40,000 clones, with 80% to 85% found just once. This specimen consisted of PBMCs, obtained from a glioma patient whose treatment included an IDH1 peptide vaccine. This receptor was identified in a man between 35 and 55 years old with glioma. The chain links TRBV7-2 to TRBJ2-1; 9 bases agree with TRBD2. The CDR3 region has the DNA TGTGCCAGCAGGGGAGGGTGGCTAGCGGGAAGAAGCTCCTACAATGAGCAGTTCTTC. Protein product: CASRGGWLAGRSSYNEQFF.